Each of the 24 T cell receptor beta chains below was sequenced from the same sample in a study of response to subunit inactivated influenza vaccine. TCRdb reanalysed the RT-PCR reads using MiXCR and keeps one entry per CDR3 protein. Found here are under 500,000 distinct CDR3 sequences, 10% to 11% of them singletons; the top ten hold about an eighth. Sequences were derived from PBMCs from blood, sampled 35 to 45 days after vaccination. These receptors came from a man aged 45 to 65 who received an inactivated influenza vaccine.

The rearrangement joins TRBV6-2 or TRBV6-3 to TRBJ2-1; D not certain. The CDR3 spans 18 residues. Looked up from germline, CDR1 is MNHEY and CDR2 is SVGEGT. V dropped 1 base and J dropped 9 bases, with 25 bases sitting between them. The CDR3 region is CASSYWPNLKNPPLEQFF. DNA of the CDR3: TGTGCCAGCAGTTACTGGCCCAACCTAAAGAATCCCCCCCTTGAGCAGTTCTTC.

This clonotype was seen repeatedly, ten times or more. The chain employs TRBV12-3 or TRBV12-4 and TRBJ1-3; weak D call: TRBD1 (6 bases). Trimming shortened V by 7 bases and J by 2 bases, and 9 bases separated the two germline ends. The CDR3 consists of 13 residues. The CDR3 loop is CASIQGPGNTIYF. The CDR3 bases are TGTGCCAGCATCCAGGGGCCTGGAAACACCATATATTTT.

This clonotype showed up just a few times. The chain couples TRBV24-1 to TRBJ2-5; possible D gene TRBD1, 5 bases. This CDR3 contains 15 residues. The V end was cut by 4 bases, the J end by 8 bases, with 19 bases between. Per the germline V gene, CDR1 is KGHDR and CDR2 is SFDVKD. The CDR3 here is CATSDPTEHLGTQYF. The CDR3 DNA sequence: TGTGCCACCAGTGACCCGACAGAACATCTAGGAACCCAGTACTTC.

The chain employs TRBV6-1 and TRBJ1-6; D may be TRBD1 (6 bases). Germline V gene data show CDR1 as MNHNS and CDR2 as SASEGT. The CDR3 is 16 residues long. V was clipped by 8 bases and J by 10 bases, with 24 bases between them. The DNA for the CDR3 is TGTGCCAGCTCCTATCTTGGGGGGCCGGTGGGATCACCCCTCCACTTT. Translating gives CASSYLGGPVGSPLHF.

The V call is TRBV7-2, the J call TRBJ1-2; TRBD1 might be the D (5 bases). V was clipped by 1 base and J by 4 bases, with 13 bases between them. The CDR3 consists of 15 residues. Germline lookup yields CDR1 SGHTA and CDR2 FQGNSA. The CDR3 loop reads CASSLEAGGGYGYTF. CDR3 bases: TGTGCCAGCAGCTTAGAGGCCGGGGGGGGCTATGGCTACACCTTC.

This clonotype occurred many times. Written as DNA, the CDR3 is TGCAGTGCTAGAGATGGTGTGGGGAGGGCAGATACGCAGTATTTT. Translated, it gives CSARDGVGRADTQYF. The chain uses TRBV20-1 and TRBJ2-3, with 7 bases identical to TRBD2. Germline V gene sequence: CDR1 DFQATT, CDR2 SNEGSKA (reference sequence). The CDR3 has 15 amino acids. V shed 0 bases and J 4 bases; nucleotides not matched to a gene: 7.

There are many counts of this clonotype. The chain employs TRBV7-9 and TRBJ2-2, with D maybe TRBD2 (5 bases). Germline V gene lookup returns CDR1 SEHNR and CDR2 FQNEAQ (reference sequence). The CDR3 length is 14 residues. Deletions cut 1 base from V and 3 bases from J, with 6 bases between. The CDR3 reads CASSLGGDTGELFF. In nucleotides, the CDR3 is TGTGCCAGCAGCTTAGGGGGAGACACCGGGGAGCTGTTTTTT. The variable domain in full, completed from reference TRBV7-9 and TRBJ2-2, reads DTGVSQNPRHKITKRGQNVTFRCDPISEHNRLYWYRQTLGQGPEFLTYFQNEAQLEKSRLLSDRFSAERPKGSFSTLEIQRTEQGDSAMYLCASSLGGDTGELFFGEGSRLTVL.

The chain joins TRBV12-5 to TRBJ2-5, with TRBD2 matching 9 bases. Germline V gives CDR1 LGHNT, CDR2 FRNRAP. Germline trimming cut 1 base from V and 4 bases from J; bases unmatched to any gene: 10. CDR3 length: 17 amino acids. CDR3 residues: CASGLDPLAGVGETQYF. In DNA, the CDR3 is TGTGCTAGTGGTTTGGACCCCTTAGCGGGAGTAGGAGAGACCCAGTACTTC.

This chain uses TRBV5-5 with TRBJ2-3, with a tentative D call TRBD1 (6 bases). CDR3 length: 17 amino acids. Germline CDR1 SGHKS, CDR2 YYEKEE (reference sequence). With 0 bases removed from V and 0 bases from J, the gap between germline ends came to 14 bases. CDR3 coding DNA: TGTGCCAGCAGCTTGGATGGGGGCAGGGGTAGCACAGATACGCAGTATTTT. It codes for CASSLDGGRGSTDTQYF.

The sample holds a few counts of this clonotype. The chain carries TRBV7-2 and TRBJ2-3; the D gene is possibly TRBD2 (5 bases). This CDR3 region has 14 residues. V lost 5 bases, J lost 0 bases, and 9 bases lay in between. Looked up from germline, CDR1 is SGHTA and CDR2 is FQGNSA. The CDR3 DNA is TGTGCCAGCAGCGCGACTATGAGCACAGATACGCAGTATTTT. Amino acids: CASSATMSTDTQYF.

This clonotype turned up a few times. This chain uses TRBV12-3 or TRBV12-4 with TRBJ2-1; 9 bases agree with TRBD1. The CDR3 loop spans 14 amino acids. The V gene end was trimmed by 7 bases and the J gene end by 5 bases; junction bases not matched to a gene: 6. CDR3 residues: CASTPGTGNNEQFF. The CDR3, as DNA: TGTGCCAGCACCCCGGGGACAGGGAACAATGAGCAGTTCTTC.

This clonotype was seen at least ten times. The chain is built from TRBV7-2 and TRBJ1-2; D call uncertain. The germline gives CDR1 SGHTA, CDR2 FQGNSA. Between the trimmed V and J ends, which lost 1 base and 5 bases, there was a span of 14 bases. The CDR3 runs to 15 residues. CDR3 loop: CASSLVYTGEYGYTF. CDR3 nucleotides: TGTGCCAGCAGCTTAGTGTACACGGGCGAATATGGCTACACCTTC.

This clonotype was detected ten times or more. The rearrangement links TRBV12-3 or TRBV12-4 to TRBJ2-1; D is unresolved. The CDR3 covers 14 residues. Deletions cut 6 bases from V and 0 bases from J, with 9 bases between. In nucleotides, the CDR3 is TGTGCCAGCAGCCCGGTTAGCTCCTACAATGAGCAGTTCTTC. It is translated as CASSPVSSYNEQFF.

The chain has TRBV20-1 and TRBJ2-3; tentatively, D is TRBD1 (5 bases). From germline, CDR1 is DFQATT and CDR2 SNEGSKA (reference sequence). Trimming pared 1 base from V and 2 bases from J, leaving 13 bases between. The CDR3 totals 15 residues. DNA of the CDR3: TGCAGTGCTAGAGTAGGGGCATCTTACACAGATACGCAGTATTTT. Translating it yields CSARVGASYTDTQYF.

This clonotype has a handful of counts. The V gene is TRBV5-1, the J gene TRBJ2-1; 8 positions match TRBD1. Trimming cost V 0 bases and J 2 bases; bases outside gene matches: 4. The V gene's germline CDR1 is SGHRS and CDR2 YFSETQ. The CDR3 runs to 16 residues. The CDR3: CASSLGSDRAYNEQFF. The CDR3 DNA follows: TGCGCCAGCAGCTTGGGTTCGGACAGGGCCTACAATGAGCAGTTCTTC.

This clonotype was counted at least ten times. V gene TRBV12-3 or TRBV12-4 combines with J gene TRBJ2-1, with 8 bases lining up with TRBD2. The J segment lost 3 bases and the V segment lost 6 bases, leaving 4 bases of the junction unmatched. The CDR3 is made up of 14 amino acids. The CDR3 is CASSLAGNYNEQFF. CDR3 bases: TGTGCCAGCAGCCTAGCGGGCAACTACAATGAGCAGTTCTTC.

This clonotype was counted many times. The V gene is TRBV11-2, the J gene TRBJ2-2, with TRBD1 identical over 8 bases. V gave up 4 bases and J gave up 4 bases; unmatched junction bases: 8. In germline, CDR1 is SGHAT, CDR2 FQNNGV. The CDR3 consists of 16 residues. CDR3 nucleotides: TGTGCCAGCAGCTCCATCCGGGACAGGCTCACCGGGGAGCTGTTTTTT. It translates to CASSSIRDRLTGELFF.

The table lists this clonotype with a few counts. V gene TRBV27 combines with J gene TRBJ1-1; no definite D call. Trimming removed 7 bases from V and 1 base from J, with 13 bases in between. Germline V gene data show CDR1 as MNHEY and CDR2 as SMNVEV (reference sequence). This CDR3 has 14 residues. The CDR3 DNA is TGTGCCAGCAACAACATCCTATCGAACACTGAAGCTTTCTTT. This translates into CASNNILSNTEAFF.

This clonotype was observed a few times. This chain connects TRBV28 to TRBJ1-5, with 8 bases lining up with TRBD1. The CDR3 runs to 15 residues. The germline V gene encodes CDR1 MDHEN and CDR2 SYDVKM. The V gene end was trimmed by 8 bases and the J gene end by 7 bases; junction bases not matched to a gene: 13. CDR3 protein: CASATNQGAHQPQHF. For the CDR3, the DNA is TGTGCCAGCGCCACGAATCAGGGGGCCCACCAGCCCCAGCATTTT.

Details on this clonotype: A read error may produce the germline difference seen at one junction end. The V call is TRBV15, the J call TRBJ1-1; D gene uncertain. The CDR3 covers 16 residues. Germline V gives CDR1 LNHNV, CDR2 YYDKDF (reference sequence). CDR3 bases: TGTGCCACCAGCAGAGATCCATTCATGGGCAGCACTGAAGATTTCTTT. This codes for CATSRDPFMGSTEDFF.

The rearrangement joins TRBV4-1 to TRBJ2-7; D is unclear. The germline V gene encodes CDR1 MGHRA and CDR2 YSYEKL. V was pared by 5 bases and J by 2 bases, with 10 bases between. The CDR3 totals 13 residues. For the CDR3, the DNA is TGCGCCAGCAGCGTATATCTAGCCTACGAGCAGTACTTC. This translates into CASSVYLAYEQYF.

This clonotype has a count of ten or more. V is TRBV7-2 and J is TRBJ2-7, with unresolved D. CDR3 size: 12 residues. V lost 5 bases and J lost 0, with 5 bases in between. Germline V gene data show CDR1 as SGHTA and CDR2 as FQGNSA. This CDR3 is CASSIDSYEQYF. The CDR3 DNA reads as TGTGCCAGCAGCATCGACTCCTACGAGCAGTACTTC. The full variable domain, rest sourced from reference TRBV7-2 and TRBJ2-7, is GAGVSQSPSNKVTEKGKDVELRCDPISGHTALYWYRQSLGQGLEFLIYFQGNSAPDKSGLPSDRFSAERTGGSVSTLTIQRTQQEDSAVYLCASSIDSYEQYFGPGTRLTVT.

This clonotype occurred a few times. The chain is built from TRBV27 and TRBJ1-4, with 10 bases aligning to TRBD1. V shed 5 bases and J 8 bases; nucleotides not matched to a gene: 8. Per germline, CDR1 MNHEY and CDR2 SMNVEV (reference sequence). This CDR3 is built from 15 residues. The CDR3 region has the DNA TGTGCCAGCAGTCCTGACCGGGACAGGGGAGAAAAACTGTTTTTT. Translated, it gives CASSPDRDRGEKLFF.

There are a few counts of this clonotype. This sequence joins TRBV6-5 and TRBJ2-7; D gene unclear. This CDR3 comprises 15 residues. V was pared by 4 bases and J by 3 bases, with 16 bases between. In germline, CDR1 is MNHEY, CDR2 SVGAGI. CDR3 sequence (DNA): TGTGCCAGCAGTTCCGGAGTAGGGCACCTCTACGAGCAGTACTTC. Translation: CASSSGVGHLYEQYF.